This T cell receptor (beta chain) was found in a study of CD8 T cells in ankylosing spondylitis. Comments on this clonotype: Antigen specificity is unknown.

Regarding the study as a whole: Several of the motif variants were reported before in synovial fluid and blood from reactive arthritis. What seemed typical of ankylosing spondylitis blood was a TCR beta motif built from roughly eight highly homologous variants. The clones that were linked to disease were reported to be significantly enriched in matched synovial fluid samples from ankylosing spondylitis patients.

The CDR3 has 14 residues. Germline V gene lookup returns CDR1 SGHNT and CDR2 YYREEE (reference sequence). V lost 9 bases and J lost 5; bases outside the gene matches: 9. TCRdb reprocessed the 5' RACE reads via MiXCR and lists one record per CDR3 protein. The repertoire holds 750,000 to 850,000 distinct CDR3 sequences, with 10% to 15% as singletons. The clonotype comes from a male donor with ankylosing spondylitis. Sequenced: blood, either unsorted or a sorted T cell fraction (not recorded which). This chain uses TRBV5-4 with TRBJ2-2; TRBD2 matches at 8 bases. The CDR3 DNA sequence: TGTGCCACCCAAAGCGGGAGAGGGACCGGGGAGCTGTTTTTT. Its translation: CATQSGRGTGELFF.